These 30 T cell receptor beta chains came from one sample sequenced in a study of cytomegalovirus exposure and HLA in healthy donors. This PCR relied on a set of 60 Vbeta primers and 13 Jbeta primers. Libraries were prepared by immunoSEQ multiplex PCR; TCRdb keeps only in-frame clonotypes and omits some of them. With about 110,000 clones in the sample, the ten largest clones hold about 4%. The specimen was PBMCs. The source is a man aged 25-45 years in good health and CMV-seronegative.

DNA of the CDR3: TGTGCCAGCTCACCACAACAGGACCTGAACACTGAAGCTTTCTTT. Amino acids: CASSPQQDLNTEAFF. The V and J genes are TRBV18 and TRBJ1-1, with D perhaps TRBD1 (5 bases). This CDR3 is 15 amino acids long. The V end was cut by 1 base, the J end by 0 bases, with 9 bases between. Germline V lookup: CDR1 KGHSH, CDR2 LQKENI.

The chain joins TRBV7-6 to TRBJ2-7; D may be TRBD1 (6 bases). Germline CDR1 SGHVS, CDR2 FNYEAQ. V lost 6 bases to trimming and J lost 2 bases, with 17 bases between them. This CDR3 is 15 amino acids long. The DNA for the CDR3 is TGTGCCAGCAGTTACAGGGCGCCGGACACCTACGAGCAGTACTTC. Encoded protein: CASSYRAPDTYEQYF.

The chain is built from TRBV18 and TRBJ1-2, with TRBD1 matching 10 bases. With V trimmed by 0 bases and J by 7 bases, 2 bases remained unmatched. This CDR3 spans 14 amino acids. Germline CDR1 is KGHSH and CDR2 is LQKENI. This CDR3 reads CASSPPWDRGGYTF. The DNA of the CDR3 is TGTGCCAGCTCACCACCGTGGGACAGGGGTGGCTACACCTTC. The whole variable domain, remainder taken from reference TRBV18 and TRBJ1-2, is NAGVMQNPRHLVRRRGQEARLRCSPMKGHSHVYWYRQLPEEGLKFMVYLQKENIIDESGMPKERFSAEFPKEGPSILRIQQVVRGDSAAYFCASSPPWDRGGYTFGSGTRLTVV.

The chain combines TRBV6-6 with TRBJ2-1, with 10 nucleotides matching TRBD2. With V trimmed by 4 bases and J by 3 bases, 6 bases remained unmatched. The CDR3 extends over 16 amino acids. CDR1 MNHNY and CDR2 SVGAGI come from the germline V gene (reference sequence). CDR3 loop: CASSSLLAGDYNEQFF. DNA for the CDR3: TGTGCCAGCAGTTCGCTCCTAGCGGGGGACTACAATGAGCAGTTCTTC.

Note on this clone: At one of its ends the junction is not consistent with the germline gene, which may arise from a read error. Within the sample, other DNA sequences also encode this same CDR3. J is TRBJ1-4 and V is TRBV6-1; TRBD1 matches at 7 bases. The CDR3 runs to 14 residues. Looked up from germline, CDR1 is MNHNS and CDR2 is SASEGT. CDR3 region: CASSLRGQGEKLFF. In DNA, the CDR3 is TGCGCCAGCAGTCTAAGGGGGCAAGGCGAAAAACTGTTTTTT.

V is TRBV12-5 and J is TRBJ1-3, with 7 bases matching TRBD1. Trimming took 7 bases from V and 0 from J; bases not matched to a gene: 6. The CDR3 consists of 15 residues. Germline V gives CDR1 LGHNT, CDR2 FRNRAP. The CDR3 loop is CASAGDSPSGNTIYF. The CDR3 DNA sequence: TGTGCTAGTGCAGGGGACAGTCCCTCTGGAAACACCATATATTTT.

The V and J genes are TRBV2 and TRBJ2-1; D might be TRBD2 (5 bases). The CDR3 loop spans 17 amino acids. The germline CDR1 and CDR2 sequences are SNHLY and FYNNEI. The ends were cut back, 4 bases at V and 0 bases at J, with 16 bases in the middle. The CDR3 is CASSVRRQISSYNEQFF. DNA of the CDR3: TGTGCCAGCAGTGTTCGGAGGCAGATCAGCTCCTACAATGAGCAGTTCTTC.

The J gene is TRBJ2-5, the V gene TRBV7-8; D might be TRBD1 (6 bases). V lost 5 bases to trimming and J lost 4 bases, with 17 bases between them. CDR3 length: 15 amino acids. Germline V gives CDR1 SGHVS, CDR2 FQNEAQ. In DNA form, the CDR3 reads TGTGCCAGCAGCGTAGGGGGAAGGGGTGGAGAGACCCAGTACTTC. Its translation: CASSVGGRGGETQYF.

The J gene is TRBJ2-1, the V gene TRBV9; 8 positions match TRBD2. Losses at the gene ends were 0 bases for V and 2 bases for J; bases not matched to a gene: 7. From germline, CDR1 is SGDLS and CDR2 YYNGEE. The CDR3 is made up of 17 amino acids. The chain's CDR3 is CASSVVPRGGAYNEQFF. For the CDR3, the DNA is TGTGCCAGCAGCGTAGTCCCCCGGGGGGGCGCCTACAATGAGCAGTTCTTC.

The V and J genes are TRBV2 and TRBJ1-2; weak D call: TRBD1 (5 bases). Germline-derived CDR1 and CDR2 are SNHLY and FYNNEI. There are 14 residues in the CDR3. V gave up 8 bases and J gave up 7 bases, with 20 bases separating them. The CDR3 spells CASGRGLPNFGYTF. The CDR3 nucleotides are TGTGCCAGCGGAAGGGGACTACCTAATTTTGGCTACACCTTC.

The chain joins TRBV10-3 to TRBJ1-1; no definite D call. There are 15 residues in the CDR3. V lost 4 bases and J lost 6, with 18 bases in between. CDR1 is ENHRY, CDR2 SYGVKD, per germline. Here the CDR3 DNA reads TGTGCCATCAGTGGAGTTGATCGGGGATTGGCTGAAGCTTTCTTT. This codes for CAISGVDRGLAEAFF.

The chain couples TRBV5-4 to TRBJ2-7; the D gene is possibly TRBD1 (6 bases). The V end was cut by 6 bases, the J end by 7 bases, with 26 bases between. Germline V gene lookup returns CDR1 SGHNT and CDR2 YYREEE (reference sequence). The CDR3 is 16 residues long. The CDR3 is CASTEYPGTNNWEQYF. The CDR3, as DNA: TGTGCCAGCACCGAATACCCCGGGACAAACAACTGGGAGCAGTACTTC.

V gene TRBV5-6 combines with J gene TRBJ1-4, with 12 bases matching TRBD1. V was clipped by 3 bases and J by 8 bases; unmatched bases: 5. The CDR3 has 15 amino acids. Germline V gene sequence: CDR1 SGHDT, CDR2 YYEEEE. CDR3 nucleotides: TGTGCCAGCAGCTCGGGACAGGGGGCCCGGGAAAAACTGTTTTTT. This encodes CASSSGQGAREKLFF. The full variable domain, its missing parts supplied by reference TRBV5-6 and TRBJ1-4, is DAGVTQSPTHLIKTRGQQVTLRCSPKSGHDTVSWYQQALGQGPQFIFQYYEEEERQRGNFPDRFSGHQFPNYSSELNVNALLLGDSALYLCASSSGQGAREKLFFGSGTQLSVL.

This chain connects TRBV9 to TRBJ2-5; 8 nucleotides line up with TRBD1. The CDR3 is made up of 13 amino acids. The germline gives CDR1 SGDLS, CDR2 YYNGEE. The J segment lost 5 bases and the V segment lost 3 bases, leaving 3 bases of the junction unmatched. CDR3 bases: TGTGCCAGCAGCGGTCGGGACAGGGAGACCCAGTACTTC. It encodes CASSGRDRETQYF.

J is TRBJ1-1 and V is TRBV6-1, with a tentative D call TRBD1 (6 bases). Germline-derived CDR1 and CDR2 are MNHNS and SASEGT. The CDR3 consists of 13 residues. Trimming pared 6 bases from V and 0 bases from J, leaving 8 bases between. CDR3 residues: CASRDSLNTEAFF. The CDR3 nucleotides read TGTGCCAGCAGGGACAGCTTGAACACTGAAGCTTTCTTT.

This chain uses TRBV27 with TRBJ2-7; 11 positions agree with TRBD1. Germline CDR1 and CDR2: MNHEY and SMNVEV (reference sequence). The V gene end was trimmed by 2 bases and the J gene end by 3 bases; junction bases not matched to a gene: 3. The CDR3 length is 15 residues. DNA of the CDR3: TGTGCCAGCAGTTTACGAGGGACAGGGGGCTACGAGCAGTACTTC. Encoded protein: CASSLRGTGGYEQYF.

The chain has TRBV9 and TRBJ1-5; D is perhaps TRBD1 (5 bases). This CDR3 has 15 residues. With 4 bases removed from V and 1 base from J, the gap between germline ends came to 12 bases. Germline assignment: CDR1 SGDLS and CDR2 YYNGEE. CDR3 residues: CASSSSGQSNQPQHF. CDR3 nucleotide sequence: TGTGCCAGCAGCTCGTCAGGGCAGAGCAATCAGCCCCAGCATTTT.

The rearrangement links TRBV5-5 to TRBJ1-5, with a weak D call TRBD1 (6 bases). The germline CDR1 and CDR2 sequences are SGHKS and YYEKEE (reference sequence). The CDR3 extends over 16 amino acids. The V end lost 0 bases, the J end lost 1 base, and 11 bases lay between the germline ends. This CDR3 is CASSLDGTGSNQPQHF. CDR3 sequence (DNA): TGTGCCAGCAGCTTGGACGGAACAGGGAGCAATCAGCCCCAGCATTTT.

V and J are TRBV25-1 and TRBJ1-1; D not resolved. Deletions cut 4 bases from V and 7 bases from J, with 13 bases between. From germline, CDR1 is MGHDK and CDR2 SYGVNS. CDR3 length equals 13 residues. The DNA for the CDR3 is TGTGCCAGCAGTGGCAGCGTAGGCCTTGAAGCTTTCTTT. It encodes CASSGSVGLEAFF.

The chain carries TRBV7-8 and TRBJ1-1; D gene uncertain. Germline V CDR1 and CDR2: SGHVS, FQNEAQ. Trimming stripped 2 bases from V and 1 base from J, with 8 bases between. This CDR3 has 14 amino acids. Here the CDR3 reads CASSLTTGNTEAFF. The CDR3 DNA sequence: TGTGCCAGCAGCTTAACGACGGGGAACACTGAAGCTTTCTTT.

This chain links TRBV5-8 with TRBJ1-5; D gene unclear. The CDR3 loop spans 16 amino acids. Germline CDR1 reads SGHTS; CDR2 reads YDEGEE. V gave up 2 bases and J gave up 8 bases, with 20 bases separating them. The CDR3 region is CASSLRLWSPGKPQHF. Written as DNA, the CDR3 is TGTGCCAGCAGCTTAAGGTTGTGGTCTCCGGGGAAGCCCCAGCATTTT.

The V call is TRBV5-4, the J call TRBJ1-4; a weak D match, TRBD1 (6 bases). Per the germline V gene, CDR1 is SGHNT and CDR2 is YYREEE (reference sequence). CDR3 length equals 14 residues. Trimming took off 4 bases at V and 4 bases at J, with 11 bases between the two ends. The CDR3 reads CASSTDSFNEKLFF. DNA of the CDR3: TGTGCCAGCAGCACGGACAGCTTTAATGAAAAACTGTTTTTT.

The rearrangement links TRBV5-8 to TRBJ1-3, with a weak D call TRBD1 (6 bases). Germline CDR1 reads SGHTS; CDR2 reads YDEGEE. The germline V and J ends were trimmed by 4 bases and 7 bases, with 18 bases remaining between them. This CDR3 has 15 residues. The CDR3 bases are TGTGCCAGCAGCGCCGGGGACAAGGGCGCTAACACCATATATTTT. It translates to CASSAGDKGANTIYF.

The CDR3 bases are TGTGCCAGCAGCGTGGGACAGTCGTGGAGAGACACCATATATTTT. It encodes CASSVGQSWRDTIYF. V gene TRBV9 combines with J gene TRBJ1-3; 7 positions agree with TRBD1. CDR1 and CDR2 (germline): SGDLS, YYNGEE. The CDR3 is made up of 15 amino acids. Losses at the gene ends were 2 bases for V and 8 bases for J; bases not matched to a gene: 10.

This chain joins TRBV7-6 and TRBJ2-1; D is unresolved. Trimming stripped 5 bases from V and 5 bases from J, with 10 bases between. Germline V gene lookup returns CDR1 SGHVS and CDR2 FNYEAQ. The CDR3 loop spans 13 amino acids. The DNA of the CDR3 is TGTGCCAGCAGCGACCCTCGGGACAATGAGCAGTTCTTC. Protein sequence: CASSDPRDNEQFF.

Details on this clone: In the same sample, other DNA sequences code for this CDR3. The chain has TRBV18 and TRBJ2-3; D uncertain. The CDR3 has 15 residues. Germline loops: CDR1 KGHSH, CDR2 LQKENI. V gave up 3 bases and J gave up 6 bases, with 16 bases separating them. The CDR3 DNA sequence: TGTGCCAGCTCACCCCCCGACCGAGTAGCTGATACGCAGTATTTT. Translation gives CASSPPDRVADTQYF.

The chain combines TRBV5-4 with TRBJ2-2; a weak D match, TRBD1 (6 bases). Trimming left V 2 bases short and J 1 base short, with 15 bases between. In germline, CDR1 is SGHNT, CDR2 YYREEE (reference sequence). The CDR3 sequence is 17 residues long. This CDR3 is CASSFSSGARNTGELFF. The DNA for the CDR3 is TGTGCCAGCAGCTTCTCCTCAGGGGCGAGGAACACCGGGGAGCTGTTTTTT. Based on the CDR3 plus reference TRBV5-4 and TRBJ2-2, the full variable domain is ETGVTQSPTHLIKTRGQQVTLRCSSQSGHNTVSWYQQALGQGPQFIFQYYREEENGRGNFPPRFSGLQFPNYSSELNVNALELDDSALYLCASSFSSGARNTGELFFGEGSRLTVL.

As regards this clone: Additional DNA sequences in this sample encode the identical CDR3. The CDR3 loop reads CASSQGQGNEKLFF. CDR3 bases: TGCGCCAGCAGCCAAGGGCAGGGGAACGAAAAACTGTTTTTT. The rearrangement links TRBV4-1 to TRBJ1-4, with D perhaps matching TRBD1 (6 bases). There are 14 residues in the CDR3. V was pared by 1 base and J by 8 bases, with 11 bases between. Germline V gene data show CDR1 as MGHRA and CDR2 as YSYEKL.

The chain is built from TRBV7-2 and TRBJ1-2; TRBD1 matches 7 bases. The CDR3 spans 15 residues. V trimming: 5 bases; J trimming: 5 bases; junction bases outside the gene matches: 11. Germline V gene data show CDR1 as SGHTA and CDR2 as FQGNSA. The CDR3 loop reads CASSPMTGTPYGYTF. CDR3 sequence (DNA): TGTGCCAGCAGCCCAATGACAGGGACCCCTTATGGCTACACCTTC. Based on the CDR3 plus reference TRBV7-2 and TRBJ1-2, the full variable domain is GAGVSQSPSNKVTEKGKDVELRCDPISGHTALYWYRQSLGQGLEFLIYFQGNSAPDKSGLPSDRFSAERTGGSVSTLTIQRTQQEDSAVYLCASSPMTGTPYGYTFGSGTRLTVV.

The chain is built from TRBV5-1 and TRBJ2-3; D might be TRBD1 (6 bases). Trimming shortened V by 4 bases and J by 3 bases, and 18 bases separated the two germline ends. The germline CDR1 and CDR2 sequences are SGHRS and YFSETQ. The CDR3 sequence is 16 residues long. The CDR3 bases are TGCGCCAGCAGCGTAAACAGGGCCCCCTTTACAGATACGCAGTATTTT. Its protein is CASSVNRAPFTDTQYF.